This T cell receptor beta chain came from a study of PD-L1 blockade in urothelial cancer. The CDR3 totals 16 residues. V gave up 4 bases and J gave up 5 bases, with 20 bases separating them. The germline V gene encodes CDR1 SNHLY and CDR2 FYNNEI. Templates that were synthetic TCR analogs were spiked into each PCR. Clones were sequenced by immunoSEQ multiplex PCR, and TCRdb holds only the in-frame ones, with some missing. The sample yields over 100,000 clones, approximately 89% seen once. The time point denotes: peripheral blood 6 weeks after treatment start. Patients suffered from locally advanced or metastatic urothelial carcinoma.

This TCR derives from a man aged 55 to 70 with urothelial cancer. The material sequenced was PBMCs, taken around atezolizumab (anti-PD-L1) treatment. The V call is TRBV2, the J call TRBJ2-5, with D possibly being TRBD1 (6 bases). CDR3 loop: CASSGSTGFGWETQYF. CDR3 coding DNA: TGTGCCAGCAGTGGCTCCACAGGGTTTGGGTGGGAGACCCAGTACTTC.